This TCR beta chain derives from a study of beta chain features in type 1 diabetes. General study points: Shorter TCRB CDR3s, moderately but significantly so, were found in Type 1 diabetes patients in all four CD4+ subsets.

Of note for this clone: Its specificity is not known.

The germline gives CDR1 LNHDA, CDR2 SQIVND (reference sequence). This CDR3 is 13 amino acids long. Trimming removed 9 bases from V and 4 bases from J, with 14 bases in between. What was sequenced were expressed TCRB transcripts, since all of the isolated RNA had been reverse transcribed. Clones were read by immunoSEQ multiplex PCR, and TCRdb kept only the in-frame ones, dropping some. The table includes 100,000 to 150,000 clones, 7% to 10% detected once. This sequence originates from a man younger than 45 with type 1 diabetes. The sequencing input was central memory CD4+ T cells from blood. The gene calls are TRBV19 and TRBJ2-3; tentatively, D is TRBD2 (6 bases). In DNA form, the CDR3 reads TGTGCCAGCGGAACGAGGGAGGCAGATACGCAGTATTTT. Amino acid sequence: CASGTREADTQYF.